This T cell receptor (beta chain) is from a study of early T cells in non-severe SARS-CoV-2 infection. Study overall: The study sequenced bulk RNA from unsorted whole blood, with chains unpaired.

From germline, CDR1 is SGHVS and CDR2 FQNEAQ. The CDR3 has 11 amino acids. Between the trimmed V and J ends, which lost 3 bases and 9 bases, there was a span of 9 bases. This clonotype has a count of ten or more. Unique molecular identifiers were added to individual cDNA molecules. One entry per CDR3 protein results from TCRdb running MiXCR on the 5' RACE reads. The repertoire holds some 40,000 distinct CDR3 sequences, 5.3% seen once, with less than 35% in the top ten. Specimen: whole blood. The chain combines TRBV7-8 with TRBJ2-7; D is unresolved. The source is an adult who was a healthcare worker with PCR-confirmed SARS-CoV-2 infection or an uninfected control (not recorded which). Here the CDR3 reads CASSLWGGQYF. CDR3 in DNA: TGTGCCAGCAGCTTGTGGGGTGGGCAGTACTTC.